Below are 30 T cell receptor beta chains sequenced from a single sample in a study of T cells in Graves' hyperthyroidism and ophthalmopathy. Amplified TCR beta CDR3 regions came from RNA transcripts. TCR CDR3 underwent first-round RT-PCR with the HTBI primer set. TCRdb ran MiXCR on the multiplex PCR reads and lists one entry per CDR3 protein. This sample carries 300,000 to 350,000 distinct CDR3 sequences, 21% of them seen once, and the ten largest clones take around half. The specimen sequenced was blood. The receptors stem from a woman between 45 and 65 years old with Graves' hyperthyroidism.

This clonotype was seen more than once but under ten times. V is TRBV5-5 and J is TRBJ1-1, with D hard to call. The CDR3 sequence is 15 residues long. Trimming left V 0 bases short and J 0 bases short, with 9 bases between. Germline CDR1 and CDR2: SGHKS and YYEKEE (reference sequence). The CDR3 DNA reads as TGTGCCAGCAGCTTGGCCGGAAGTTTGAACACTGAAGCTTTCTTT. Protein product: CASSLAGSLNTEAFF.

This clonotype showed up many times. This rearrangement joins TRBV27 to TRBJ2-7, with TRBD1 matching 7 bases. V lost 4 bases and J lost 3; bases outside the gene matches: 6. The CDR3 is 14 residues long. Germline assignment: CDR1 MNHEY and CDR2 SMNVEV (reference sequence). The CDR3 here is CASSSTRGSYEQYF. The CDR3 nucleotides are TGTGCCAGCAGTTCAACCAGGGGGAGCTACGAGCAGTACTTC.

The chain uses TRBV20-1 and TRBJ1-2; TRBD1 matches 7 bases. Per germline, CDR1 DFQATT and CDR2 SNEGSKA (reference sequence). The CDR3 runs to 13 residues. Germline trimming cut 6 bases from V and 8 bases from J; bases unmatched to any gene: 12. The CDR3 here is CSAIKQGTGGYTF. CDR3 coding DNA: TGCAGTGCGATCAAACAGGGGACTGGGGGCTACACCTTC.

V and J are TRBV6-1 and TRBJ2-2, with D tentatively TRBD1 or TRBD2 (6 bases each). Trimming stripped 7 bases from V and 3 bases from J, with 15 bases between. CDR3 length equals 15 residues. CDR1 and CDR2 from the germline V gene are MNHNS and SASEGT. DNA for the CDR3: TGTGCCAGCATAAAGGGGGGACATTACACCGGGGAGCTGTTTTTT. Encoded protein: CASIKGGHYTGELFF.

The gene calls are TRBV7-9 and TRBJ2-7; 10 bases align to TRBD1. V lost 6 bases to trimming and J lost 3 bases; unmatched junction nucleotides: 11. The CDR3 has 16 amino acids. The germline CDR1 and CDR2 sequences are SEHNR and FQNEAQ (reference sequence). The CDR3 nucleotides read TGTGCCAGCAGTACTACCGGACAGGGGGAAGGCTACGAGCAGTACTTC. It codes for CASSTTGQGEGYEQYF.

This chain links TRBV29-1 with TRBJ1-2; 9 nucleotides line up with TRBD1. Per germline, CDR1 SQVTM and CDR2 ANQGSEA. V lost 7 bases and J lost 5; bases outside the gene matches: 11. This CDR3 contains 14 residues. CDR3 in DNA: TGCAGCGCCTGGGACAGGGTTTTTGTTTATGGCTACACCTTC. It encodes CSAWDRVFVYGYTF.

The chain has TRBV5-1 and TRBJ2-3; tentative D call: TRBD2 (6 bases). Trimming stripped 1 base from V and 9 bases from J, with 21 bases between. The CDR3 runs to 16 residues. Germline CDR1 is SGHRS and CDR2 is YFSETQ. The CDR3 loop is CASSLKGGAELDTQYF. The CDR3 nucleotides are TGCGCCAGCAGCTTGAAGGGCGGGGCGGAGCTGGACACGCAGTATTTT.

As regards this clonotype: Mismatch with germline at one junction end may stem from a read error. The chain recombines TRBV7-9 with TRBJ1-1; possibly TRBD1 for D (5 bases). The length of the CDR3 is 15 residues. Per the germline V gene, CDR1 is SEHNR and CDR2 is FQNEAQ (reference sequence). The CDR3 sequence is CASSQESGQNTEAFF. The CDR3 DNA follows: TGCGCCAGCAGCCAAGAGTCTGGACAGAACACTGAAGCTTTCTTT.

This clonotype was seen many times. This chain connects TRBV18 to TRBJ1-5; TRBD1 agrees at 8 bases. This CDR3 comprises 16 residues. Germline CDR1 KGHSH, CDR2 LQKENI. V was pared by 8 bases and J by 1 base, with 10 bases of the junction left unmatched. CDR3 DNA sequence: TGTGCCAGCGCGGGGGCAGGGGGCTTGAGCAATCAGCCCCAGCATTTT. The encoded protein is CASAGAGGLSNQPQHF.

This clonotype has a count of ten or more. CDR3 loop: CSASRTRYRGETQYF. In nucleotides, the CDR3 is TGCAGTGCTAGTCGAACTAGGTACCGTGGCGAGACCCAGTACTTC. The chain combines TRBV20-1 with TRBJ2-5, with a tentative D call TRBD2 (5 bases). Germline CDR1 is DFQATT and CDR2 is SNEGSKA (reference sequence). This CDR3 contains 15 residues. Trimming left V 3 bases short and J 5 bases short, with 19 bases between.

This clonotype was seen at least ten times. The V and J genes are TRBV28 and TRBJ1-4; 8 positions match TRBD1. The V gene's germline CDR1 is MDHEN and CDR2 SYDVKM. The CDR3 has 14 residues. The junction had 3 bases not matched to a gene; V was cut back by 2 bases and J by 7 bases. The CDR3 bases are TGTGCCAGCAGTTTACAGGGGGCTGGTGAAAAACTGTTTTTT. Amino acid sequence: CASSLQGAGEKLFF.

This chain links TRBV9 with TRBJ1-3; TRBD1 is a possible D gene (6 bases). The CDR3 has 15 residues. V lost 3 bases to trimming and J lost 8 bases, with 18 bases between them. The germline CDR1 and CDR2 sequences are SGDLS and YYNGEE. CDR3 amino acids: CASSAGGRYLDTIYF. In nucleotides, the CDR3 is TGTGCCAGCAGCGCTGGGGGCCGGTACTTGGACACCATATATTTT.

This clonotype appeared many times. The rearrangement uses TRBV14 and TRBJ1-3, with D tentatively TRBD1 (5 bases). This CDR3 is 14 amino acids long. V was pared by 4 bases and J by 4 bases, with 11 bases between. Germline loops: CDR1 SGHDN, CDR2 FVKESK. The CDR3 region is CASSLQGLGNTIYF. CDR3 coding DNA: TGTGCCAGCAGCCTTCAGGGACTCGGAAACACCATATATTTT.

This clonotype appeared many times. The V and J genes are TRBV20-1 and TRBJ2-3; D uncertain. Germline V CDR1 and CDR2: DFQATT, SNEGSKA (reference sequence). The CDR3 covers 16 residues. The V end was cut by 1 base, the J end by 3 bases, with 17 bases between. The CDR3 DNA follows: TGCAGTGCTAGAGGGTCCGGGTCCCAAGGTACAGATACGCAGTATTTT. This sequence encodes CSARGSGSQGTDTQYF.

This clonotype was detected many times. The chain joins TRBV20-1 to TRBJ2-1; D ambiguous. The V gene lost 0 bases and the J gene lost 0 bases, with 9 bases spanning the gap. This CDR3 spans 15 amino acids. Germline V gene data show CDR1 as DFQATT and CDR2 as SNEGSKA (reference sequence). CDR3 residues: CSARDWRLSYNEQFF. For the CDR3, the DNA is TGCAGTGCTAGAGATTGGCGACTCTCCTACAATGAGCAGTTCTTC.

The rearrangement links TRBV5-5 to TRBJ2-3; tentative D call: TRBD2 (7 bases). In germline, CDR1 is SGHKS, CDR2 YYEKEE (reference sequence). V was trimmed by 2 bases and J by 4 bases, leaving 11 bases between them. The CDR3 contains 14 residues. Here the CDR3 reads CASSLREGADTQYF. Here the CDR3 DNA reads TGTGCCAGCAGCTTAAGGGAGGGGGCAGATACGCAGTATTTT.

This clonotype appeared a few times. This chain joins TRBV7-3 and TRBJ2-6; D ambiguous. CDR1 and CDR2 from the germline V gene are SGHTA and FQGTGA. The CDR3 length is 18 residues. The V end lost 5 bases, the J end lost 0 bases, and 17 bases lay between the germline ends. In nucleotides, the CDR3 is TGTGCCAGCAGCCCCCAGAGAGTTGTAGGCTCTGGGGCCAACGTCCTGACTTTC. Translating gives CASSPQRVVGSGANVLTF.

This clonotype turned up a few times. V and J are TRBV10-3 and TRBJ2-3; 8 bases are shared with TRBD1. Germline CDR1 and CDR2: ENHRY and SYGVKD. The V gene end was trimmed by 10 bases and the J gene end by 4 bases; junction bases not matched to a gene: 7. The CDR3 sequence is 13 residues long. Here the CDR3 DNA reads TGTGCCACCACAGGGGGGCACGCAGATACGCAGTATTTT. Encoded protein: CATTGGHADTQYF.

This clonotype was counted only a few times. The chain uses TRBV28 and TRBJ1-2, with TRBD1 as a possible D gene (5 bases). The CDR3 covers 15 residues. Trimming removed 4 bases from V and 1 base from J, with 13 bases in between. Germline V gene lookup returns CDR1 MDHEN and CDR2 SYDVKM. The CDR3 region is CASSSSGTDNYGYTF. CDR3 nucleotide sequence: TGTGCCAGCAGTTCCTCCGGGACGGATAACTATGGCTACACCTTC.

This clonotype was seen repeatedly, ten times or more. The J gene is TRBJ1-1, the V gene TRBV2, with a weak D call TRBD1 (5 bases). The CDR3 contains 14 residues. Germline CDR1 reads SNHLY; CDR2 reads FYNNEI. V lost 4 bases to trimming and J lost 3 bases, with 12 bases between them. CDR3 residues: CASSVGGGYTEAFF. The CDR3, as DNA: TGTGCCAGCAGTGTTGGGGGGGGATACACTGAAGCTTTCTTT. The full variable domain, with the rest looked up from reference TRBV2 and TRBJ1-1, is EPEVTQTPSHQVTQMGQEVILRCVPISNHLYFYWYRQILGQKVEFLVSFYNNEISEKSEIFDDQFSVERPDGSNFTLKIRSTKLEDSAMYFCASSVGGGYTEAFFGQGTRLTVV.

Only a few counts were recorded for this clonotype. This chain joins TRBV6-5 and TRBJ2-3; 8 positions match TRBD2. After removal of 7 bases from V and 1 base from J, the junction contained 7 bases not matched to a gene. Germline V CDR1 and CDR2: MNHEY, SVGAGI. The CDR3 covers 15 residues. In DNA form, the CDR3 reads TGTGCCAGCAAGTACTATAGCGGGGGCACAGATACGCAGTATTTT. Protein sequence: CASKYYSGGTDTQYF.

This chain links TRBV4-2 with TRBJ2-3; D call uncertain. Germline loops: CDR1 LGHNA, CDR2 YNFKEQ. The CDR3 loop spans 14 amino acids. V lost 0 bases and J lost 8, with 12 bases in between. The CDR3 nucleotides read TGTGCCAGCAGCCAAGATGACCCCACGGGTACGCAGTATTTT. Its translation is CASSQDDPTGTQYF.

DNA of the CDR3: TGTGCCAGCAGCTACCGGGACAGGGAATGGAACACCATATATTTT. This codes for CASSYRDREWNTIYF. The V call is TRBV5-5, the J call TRBJ1-3; TRBD1 agrees at 9 bases. The CDR3 is 15 amino acids. Trimming at V came to 3 bases and at J to 7 bases, leaving 8 bases not matched to a gene. Germline V CDR1 and CDR2: SGHKS, YYEKEE (reference sequence). Supplemented by reference TRBV5-5 and TRBJ1-3, the full variable domain reads DAGVTQSPTHLIKTRGQQVTLRCSPISGHKSVSWYQQVLGQGPQFIFQYYEKEERGRGNFPDRFSARQFPNYSSELNVNALLLGDSALYLCASSYRDREWNTIYFGEGSWLTVV.

This clonotype has at least ten counts. The chain combines TRBV20-1 with TRBJ1-5, with unresolved D. The CDR3 sequence is 14 residues long. The germline V gene encodes CDR1 DFQATT and CDR2 SNEGSKA (reference sequence). Trimming took 3 bases from V and 1 from J, leaving 10 bases between them. CDR3 nucleotide sequence: TGCAGTGCTAGTGACGGTCGGAGCAATCAGCCCCAGCATTTT. Translating it yields CSASDGRSNQPQHF.

About this clonotype: Since a much larger clone is just one base distant, this may be a read error. The V and J genes are TRBV5-1 and TRBJ2-1; D is possibly TRBD2 (5 bases). Germline lookup yields CDR1 SGHRS and CDR2 YFSETQ. Trimming took 2 bases from V and 3 from J, leaving 9 bases between them. The CDR3 is 14 amino acids. Written as DNA, the CDR3 is TGCGCCAGCAGCTTCTGGGGAGACTACAATGAGCAGTTCTTC. Encoded protein: CASSFWGDYNEQFF.

This clonotype has a count of ten or more. The chain recombines TRBV3-1 with TRBJ1-4; D might be TRBD1 (6 bases). This CDR3 has 13 residues. V was shortened by 1 base and J by 8 bases, with 8 bases between the two germline ends. Germline loops: CDR1 LGHDT, CDR2 YNNKEL (reference sequence). Here the CDR3 reads CASSQGDREKLFF. CDR3 DNA sequence: TGTGCCAGCAGCCAAGGAGACAGGGAAAAACTGTTTTTT.

As DNA, the CDR3 is TGTGCCAGCAGCCAATCGAAAATGTACCAAGAGACCCAGTACTTC. Residues: CASSQSKMYQETQYF. The chain has TRBV16 and TRBJ2-5, with no clear D. Trimming left V 0 bases short and J 0 bases short, with 8 bases between. The germline CDR1 and CDR2 sequences are KGHSY and FQNENV. CDR3 length: 15 amino acids. Looking up the rest from reference TRBV16 and TRBJ2-5 gives the full variable domain: GEEVAQTPKHLVRGEGQKAKLYCAPIKGHSYVFWYQQVLKNEFKFLISFQNENVFDETGMPKERFSAKCLPNSPCSLEIQATKLEDSAVYFCASSQSKMYQETQYFGPGTRLLVL.

This clonotype was counted a few times. The chain recombines TRBV20-1 with TRBJ2-3; D is perhaps TRBD2 (6 bases). CDR1 DFQATT and CDR2 SNEGSKA come from the germline V gene (reference sequence). Trimming took off 5 bases at V and 2 bases at J, with 17 bases between the two ends. This CDR3 has 15 residues. The CDR3 bases are TGCAGTGCTCCCTCGGCGGGAAGCCCCACAGATACGCAGTATTTT. Its translation: CSAPSAGSPTDTQYF.

This clonotype showed up just a few times. The rearrangement links TRBV10-3 to TRBJ2-1, with D perhaps assigned TRBD1 or TRBD2 (6 bases each). The CDR3 totals 15 residues. Trimming cost V 3 bases and J 3 bases, with 12 bases left between them. Germline CDR1 is ENHRY and CDR2 is SYGVKD. The CDR3 reads CAISEGGGYYNEQFF. In DNA form, the CDR3 reads TGTGCCATCAGTGAAGGGGGAGGCTACTACAATGAGCAGTTCTTC.

V usage is TRBV11-1 and J usage is TRBJ2-1; TRBD2 aligns across 10 bases. V lost 8 bases to trimming and J lost 7 bases; unmatched junction nucleotides: 5. CDR1 and CDR2 from the germline V gene are SGHAT and FQDESV (reference sequence). The CDR3 extends over 13 amino acids. DNA of the CDR3: TGTGCCAGCGGGAGCGGGGGGGGGAATGAGCAGTTCTTC. This sequence encodes CASGSGGGNEQFF. Full variable domain (missing parts from reference TRBV11-1 and TRBJ2-1): EAEVAQSPRYKITEKSQAVAFWCDPISGHATLYWYRQILGQGPELLVQFQDESVVDDSQLPKDRFSAERLKGVDSTLKIQPAELGDSAMYLCASGSGGGNEQFFGPGTRLTVL.